These T cell receptor beta chains were read from a single sample in a study of cytomegalovirus exposure and HLA in healthy donors. TCRdb keeps only in-frame clones here, not all; method: immunoSEQ multiplex PCR. The table lists 150,000 to 200,000 clones, around 83% of them singletons. What was sequenced was PBMCs. The receptors originated from a man between 45 and 60 years old in good health and CMV-seropositive. CDR3s include the opening cysteine and the closing phenylalanine or tryptophan. A D gene is named only where the DNA matches it firmly. Size tells how often a clone was seen (once, few, many) or the class of an expanded clone, and some rows leave it out.

CASSMGLTGQPPFHF,TGTGCCAGTAGTATGGGCCTTACAGGGCAGCCACCCTTCCACTTT,-,TRBV19,TRBJ1-6,-
CASSLWSSGGAIEGQETQYF,TGTGCCAGCAGCTTATGGTCTAGCGGGGGGGCCATTGAAGGCCAAGAGACCCAGTACTTC,few,TRBV27,TRBJ2-5,TRBD2
CASRGPTWNTEAFF,TGTGCCAGCAGGGGCCCTACATGGAACACTGAAGCTTTCTTT,-,TRBV27,TRBJ1-1,-
CASSPQATTNEKLFF,TGTGCCAGCTCACCCCAGGCCACAACTAATGAAAAACTGTTTTTT,few,TRBV18,TRBJ1-4,-
CASSSNPGFTEAFF,TGTGCCAGCAGCTCCAATCCGGGGTTCACTGAAGCTTTCTTT,-,TRBV5-5,TRBJ1-1,-
CASSVVPAGTDTQYF,TGTGCCAGCAGCGTAGTCCCAGCGGGCACAGATACGCAGTATTTT,-,TRBV9,TRBJ2-3,-
CASSTQRVYNQPQHF,TGTGCCAGTAGTACGCAGCGGGTCTACAATCAGCCCCAGCATTTT,-,TRBV19,TRBJ1-5,-
CASSPKGGGGSYEQYF,TGTGCCAGCAGCCCTAAGGGGGGGGGAGGCTCCTACGAGCAGTACTTC,once,TRBV7-9,TRBJ2-7,-
CASSLEGGPNQPQHF,TGTGCCAGCAGCTTAGAAGGGGGACCCAATCAGCCCCAGCATTTT,-,TRBV11-2,TRBJ1-5,-
CAWSDRGPNQPQHF,TGTGCCTGGAGTGACAGGGGTCCCAATCAGCCCCAGCATTTT,once,TRBV30,TRBJ1-5,TRBD1
CASSRGQADNSPLHF,TGTGCCAGCAGCCGGGGACAGGCGGATAATTCACCCCTCCACTTT,-,TRBV4-2,TRBJ1-6,TRBD1
CASSVARGPYEQYF,TGTGCCAGCAGCGTAGCTAGGGGGCCCTACGAGCAGTACTTC,-,TRBV9,TRBJ2-7,TRBD1
CASSIAQGNVNTEAFF,TGCGCCAGCAGTATCGCCCAGGGGAATGTGAACACTGAAGCTTTCTTT,-,TRBV5-1,TRBJ1-1,-
CASRATSGEAKNIQYF,TGTGCCAGTAGAGCTACTAGCGGGGAAGCCAAAAACATTCAGTACTTC,-,TRBV19,TRBJ2-4,TRBD2
CASSALQGAGNTIYF,TGTGCCAGCAGCGCCCTACAGGGTGCTGGAAACACCATATATTTT,-,TRBV9,TRBJ1-3,-
CASSSGLAGYNEQFF,TGTGCCAGCAGCTCCGGACTAGCGGGGTACAATGAGCAGTTCTTC,-,TRBV7-2,TRBJ2-1,TRBD2
CASSLREAGLIDYEQYF,TGTGCCAGCAGCTTAAGGGAAGCGGGGCTAATAGACTACGAGCAGTACTTC,-,TRBV7-2,TRBJ2-7,TRBD2
CASSFDRVGPEAFF,TGTGCCAGCAGCTTTGACAGGGTGGGCCCTGAAGCTTTCTTT,-,TRBV7-8,TRBJ1-1,TRBD1
CSSSSGGGQPQHF,TGTTCCAGCAGCTCCGGGGGTGGGCAGCCCCAGCATTTT,-,TRBV7-9,TRBJ1-5,-
CASSFYTLGSRQVEAFF,TGTGCCAGCAGTTTCTATACTCTGGGGTCGCGACAGGTTGAAGCTTTCTTT,-,TRBV28,TRBJ1-1,-
CASSDKDRGRMNTEAFF,TGTGCCAGCAGCGACAAGGACAGGGGGCGGATGAACACTGAAGCTTTCTTT,-,TRBV9,TRBJ1-1,TRBD1
CSSSLQRASSYNEQFF,TGTTCCAGCAGCCTCCAGCGGGCGAGCTCCTACAATGAGCAGTTCTTC,-,TRBV7-9,TRBJ2-1,-